This passage covers 20 T cell receptor beta chains from one sample sequenced in a study of cytomegalovirus exposure and HLA in healthy donors. PCR was performed using 60 Vbeta and 13 Jbeta primers. Assay used: immunoSEQ multiplex PCR; TCRdb lists only in-frame clones, some missing. The table shows roughly 120,000 clones, with over 75% occurring only once. Sequencing input: PBMCs. All receptors come from a man younger than 40 in good health and CMV-seronegative.

In DNA, the CDR3 is TGTGCCAGCAGCTTTTCAAACAACGTCCTGACTTTC. Encoded protein: CASSFSNNVLTF. This rearrangement joins TRBV7-8 to TRBJ2-6; D is ambiguous. Deletions cut 3 bases from V and 9 bases from J, with 6 bases between. The CDR3 runs to 12 residues. Germline V gene sequence: CDR1 SGHVS, CDR2 FQNEAQ.

This clone is a singleton in its sample. This chain links TRBV5-4 with TRBJ1-2; tentatively, D is TRBD1 (5 bases). This CDR3 has 13 amino acids. Germline V CDR1 and CDR2: SGHNT, YYREEE (reference sequence). The ends were cut back, 0 bases at V and 7 bases at J, with 10 bases in the middle. CDR3 in DNA: TGTGCCAGCAGCTTGGAGGGGTGGGGTGGCTACACCTTC. Its protein is CASSLEGWGGYTF.

This chain links TRBV21-1 with TRBJ1-1. TRBV21-1 represents a pseudogene. The CDR3 sequence is 15 residues long. The CDR3 reads CASSNWEGLGTEAFF. DNA for the CDR3: TGTGCCAGCAGCAATTGGGAGGGGTTAGGCACTGAAGCTTTCTTT.

The chain joins TRBV5-6 to TRBJ2-3; tentative D call: TRBD2 (5 bases). Looked up from germline, CDR1 is SGHDT and CDR2 is YYEEEE. This CDR3 contains 15 residues. Trimming removed 4 bases at V and 0 bases at J, with 12 bases between. Written as DNA, the CDR3 is TGTGCCAGCAGCCTCGATAGCGCGAGCACAGATACGCAGTATTTT. It is translated as CASSLDSASTDTQYF.

Note on this clone: Other DNA sequences in this sample translate to the same CDR3. CDR3 protein: CASTTGENTEAFF. The CDR3 nucleotides are TGCGCCAGCACGACAGGGGAGAACACTGAAGCTTTCTTT. V gene TRBV5-1 combines with J gene TRBJ1-1, with 8 nucleotides matching TRBD1. The V gene's germline CDR1 is SGHRS and CDR2 YFSETQ. With V trimmed by 6 bases and J by 1 base, 2 bases remained unmatched. This CDR3 spans 13 amino acids.

V usage is TRBV9 and J usage is TRBJ2-7, with D perhaps matching TRBD1 (6 bases). CDR3 length: 14 residues. CDR1 is SGDLS, CDR2 YYNGEE, per germline. V lost 3 bases and J 4 bases, leaving 14 bases between the germline ends. The CDR3 is CASSATGQGYEQYF. In nucleotides, the CDR3 is TGTGCCAGCAGCGCCACAGGGCAGGGGTACGAGCAGTACTTC.

Of note for this clone: Other nucleotide sequences in the sample specify the same CDR3. This sequence joins TRBV6-5 and TRBJ1-2, with 7 bases lining up with TRBD1. Germline V lookup: CDR1 MNHEY, CDR2 SVGAGI. This CDR3 is built from 14 residues. Losses at the gene ends were 5 bases for V and 5 bases for J; bases not matched to a gene: 8. This chain's CDR3 is CASSANDRVYGYTF. In nucleotides, the CDR3 is TGTGCCAGCAGTGCGAACGACAGGGTATATGGCTACACCTTC.

The chain uses TRBV15 and TRBJ1-1, with a weak D call TRBD1 (5 bases). V was trimmed by 0 bases and J by 4 bases, leaving 9 bases between them. The CDR3 runs 14 residues. The germline gives CDR1 LNHNV, CDR2 YYDKDF (reference sequence). The CDR3 sequence is CATSRDYGATEAFF. The CDR3 bases are TGTGCCACCAGCAGAGATTATGGGGCCACTGAAGCTTTCTTT.

The chain couples TRBV28 to TRBJ1-1; tentative D call: TRBD1 (5 bases). Germline lookup yields CDR1 MDHEN and CDR2 SYDVKM. Deletions cut 4 bases from V and 6 bases from J, with 24 bases between. This CDR3 contains 17 residues. The CDR3 spells CASSSTRDRLLHAEAFF. The CDR3 coding sequence is TGTGCCAGCAGTTCCACCCGAGACAGACTTCTCCACGCTGAAGCTTTCTTT.

Note on this clone: The conserved phenylalanine or tryptophan is not found at the CDR3 terminus, so this likely reflects a read error. The DNA is left out, because the CDR3 cannot be placed on it with certainty; the CDR3 is given as TCRdb lists it. The J gene is TRBJ2-7, the V gene TRBV28; no check of the table's D call, TRBD2, against the DNA was made. The CDR3 is 11 residues long, counting both termini. Germline V lookup: CDR1 MDHEN, CDR2 SYDVKM. CDR3 protein: CASRRGLAGLG.

The chain is built from TRBV6-5 and TRBJ1-1; maybe TRBD1 (5 bases). Trimming took 7 bases from V and 1 from J, leaving 7 bases between them. This CDR3 region has 12 residues. Looked up from germline, CDR1 is MNHEY and CDR2 is SVGAGI. This chain's CDR3 is CASKRGNTEAFF. The CDR3 nucleotides read TGTGCCAGCAAAAGGGGGAACACTGAAGCTTTCTTT.

The table lists this clone with a count of one. The chain couples TRBV7-2 to TRBJ1-2, with 9 bases matching TRBD1. V was clipped by 5 bases and J by 8 bases; unmatched bases: 6. CDR1 and CDR2 from the germline V gene are SGHTA and FQGNSA. This CDR3 contains 13 residues. The CDR3 loop is CASSPRTGDGYTF. The CDR3 DNA is TGTGCCAGCAGCCCGCGGACAGGGGACGGCTACACCTTC. Combining the CDR3 with reference TRBV7-2 and TRBJ1-2 gives the whole variable domain GAGVSQSPSNKVTEKGKDVELRCDPISGHTALYWYRQSLGQGLEFLIYFQGNSAPDKSGLPSDRFSAERTGGSVSTLTIQRTQQEDSAVYLCASSPRTGDGYTFGSGTRLTVV.

This clone was observed a handful of times. The chain joins TRBV5-1 to TRBJ1-1; D not certain. Germline assignment: CDR1 SGHRS and CDR2 YFSETQ. Trimming removed 0 bases from V and 3 bases from J, with 9 bases in between. The CDR3 contains 14 residues. The CDR3 coding sequence is TGCGCCAGCAGCTTGGCCGGGGTTCACACTGAAGCTTTCTTT. It is translated as CASSLAGVHTEAFF.

This clone was seen a few times. The chain links TRBV6-1 to TRBJ1-1; TRBD1 agrees at 10 bases. The germline gives CDR1 MNHNS, CDR2 SASEGT. This CDR3 is 14 amino acids long. J was trimmed by 4 bases and V by 6 bases; bases with no gene match: 5. The CDR3 sequence: CASRADRGGTEAFF. Here the CDR3 DNA reads TGTGCCAGCAGGGCGGACAGGGGGGGCACTGAAGCTTTCTTT.

The chain uses TRBV4-2 and TRBJ2-7; D is unresolved. V gave up 5 bases and J gave up 4 bases, with 15 bases separating them. CDR3 size: 14 residues. CDR1 LGHNA and CDR2 YNFKEQ come from the germline V gene. CDR3 DNA sequence: TGTGCCAGCAGCTCTCTGGGCGAGCAATACGAGCAGTACTTC. Amino acid sequence: CASSSLGEQYEQYF.

The chain employs TRBV9 and TRBJ2-1; TRBD1 matches 7 bases. This CDR3 has 13 residues. The germline V gene encodes CDR1 SGDLS and CDR2 YYNGEE. The trim removed 2 bases at V and 5 bases at J, leaving 1 base unmatched. The CDR3 DNA sequence: TGTGCCAGCAGCGTTGACAGGGACAATGAGCAGTTCTTC. Translation gives CASSVDRDNEQFF.

The chain links TRBV10-3 to TRBJ1-1; perhaps TRBD1 as D (5 bases). Germline V CDR1 and CDR2: ENHRY, SYGVKD. This CDR3 spans 11 amino acids. V was shortened by 10 bases and J by 1 base, with 7 bases between the two germline ends. In nucleotides, the CDR3 is TGTGCCAGCGGACAGAACACTGAAGCTTTCTTT. Translation: CASGQNTEAFF.

DNA of the CDR3: TGTGCCAGCAGTGAATGGGCAGGGGCCTCCACAGATACGCAGTATTTT. Amino acids: CASSEWAGASTDTQYF. The rearrangement links TRBV6-1 to TRBJ2-3, with a tentative D call TRBD1 (6 bases). Germline loops: CDR1 MNHNS, CDR2 SASEGT. Trimming removed 2 bases from V and 2 bases from J, with 14 bases in between. This CDR3 region has 16 residues.

The genes are TRBV15 and TRBJ2-1, with 8 bases that match TRBD2. V lost 0 bases and J lost 7; bases outside the gene matches: 8. The germline CDR1 and CDR2 sequences are LNHNV and YYDKDF (reference sequence). This CDR3 region has 16 residues. The CDR3 is CATSRDVGGARNEQFF. In nucleotides, the CDR3 is TGTGCCACCAGCAGAGATGTCGGGGGGGCCAGGAATGAGCAGTTCTTC.

This clone was observed a single time. The junction shows a germline mismatch at one end, possibly a read error. This chain uses TRBV7-7 with TRBJ2-1, with D perhaps TRBD2 (5 bases). Germline loops: CDR1 SSHAT, CDR2 FNYEAQ (reference sequence). The CDR3 extends over 13 amino acids. CDR3 loop: CASSLARASEQFF. The DNA of the CDR3 is TGTGCTAGCAGCTTAGCGCGAGCGTCTGAGCAGTTCTTC.